Listed below are T cell receptor beta chains from one sample, sequenced in a study of T cells in Graves' hyperthyroidism and ophthalmopathy. Each CDR3 protein is one row after TCRdb ran MiXCR on the multiplex PCR reads. Of 410,000 or so distinct CDR3 sequences listed, roughly 15% are singletons. Sequencing input: blood. The receptors originated from a man younger than 30 with Graves' ophthalmopathy. Each CDR3 is given with its conserved first and last residue. D genes are given only for firm matches. Some rows have no size entry. The others give once, few or many, or a class for an expanded clone.

TGCAGCGTTGAAACCCTCACCGGGGAGCTGTTTTTT,CSVETLTGELFF,12,TRBV29-1,-,TRBJ2-2,once
TGTGCCAGCAGCTCCCAACAGGGAGCTCCTGAAGCTTTCTTT,CASSSQQGAPEAFF,14,TRBV11-2,-,TRBJ1-1,many
TGTGCCACCAGTGAGGGACTAGCGGGGTCCTACGAGCAGTACTTC,CATSEGLAGSYEQYF,15,TRBV24-1,TRBD2,TRBJ2-7,many
TGTGCCAGCAGCCACAACAGGGGGCTATTCTCTGGCTACACCTTC,CASSHNRGLFSGYTF,15,TRBV14,TRBD1,TRBJ1-2,few
TGTGCCAGCTCACCAAGTTCGCCAGAGCAGTACTTC,CASSPSSPEQYF,12,TRBV18,-,TRBJ2-7,many
TGTGCCAGCAGCCCCTTGACAGGGGACTATAATTCACCCCTCCACTTT,CASSPLTGDYNSPLHF,16,TRBV9,TRBD1,TRBJ1-6,few
TGCAGTGCTCCAATAAGGGCGGGGCCCACAGATACGCAGTATTTT,CSAPIRAGPTDTQYF,15,TRBV20-1,-,TRBJ2-3,many
TGTGCCAGCAGTTTAATAGGACTAGCGGGAGGGAGACCCAAAAACATTCAGTACTTC,CASSLIGLAGGRPKNIQYF,19,TRBV11-2,TRBD2,TRBJ2-4,many
TGCAGTGCTAGTCCCACTGGCAGGTTAGAGACCCAGTACTTC,CSASPTGRLETQYF,14,TRBV20-1,-,TRBJ2-5,many
TGTGCCAGCAGCTCCGGGACTAGCATCAATGAGCAGTTCTTC,CASSSGTSINEQFF,14,TRBV3-1,TRBD2,TRBJ2-1,many
TGTGCCAGCAGTGAAGCGTTGTGGGACAGTTTCCACAATGAGCAGTTCTTC,CASSEALWDSFHNEQFF,17,TRBV2,TRBD1,TRBJ2-1,-
TGCAGTGCCCCTGCCGGGGGGGCCGTAGAGACCCAGTACTTC,CSAPAGGAVETQYF,14,TRBV20-1,TRBD2,TRBJ2-5,many
TGTGCCTGGATCCGACCGGGACAATGGGAGCAGTACTTC,CAWIRPGQWEQYF,13,TRBV30,-,TRBJ2-7,-
TGTGCCAGCAGTTTGAACTATGGCTACACCTTC,CASSLNYGYTF,11,TRBV12-3/TRBV12-4,-,TRBJ1-2,many
TGCGCCAGCAGCTTGGTAGGGGAGTATGGCTACACCTTC,CASSLVGEYGYTF,13,TRBV5-1,-,TRBJ1-2,few
TGCGCCAGCAGCTTGGGTCGGTCTCCCTCCATGAACACTGAAGCTTTCTTT,CASSLGRSPSMNTEAFF,17,TRBV5-1,-,TRBJ1-1,many
TGCAGCGTTAAGGACAGCTACTCCTACGAGCAGTACTTC,CSVKDSYSYEQYF,13,TRBV29-1,-,TRBJ2-7,many
TGTGCCAGCAGTGCAAGCGTATGGGGAAACAATGAGCAGTTCTTC,CASSASVWGNNEQFF,15,TRBV6-1,-,TRBJ2-1,many